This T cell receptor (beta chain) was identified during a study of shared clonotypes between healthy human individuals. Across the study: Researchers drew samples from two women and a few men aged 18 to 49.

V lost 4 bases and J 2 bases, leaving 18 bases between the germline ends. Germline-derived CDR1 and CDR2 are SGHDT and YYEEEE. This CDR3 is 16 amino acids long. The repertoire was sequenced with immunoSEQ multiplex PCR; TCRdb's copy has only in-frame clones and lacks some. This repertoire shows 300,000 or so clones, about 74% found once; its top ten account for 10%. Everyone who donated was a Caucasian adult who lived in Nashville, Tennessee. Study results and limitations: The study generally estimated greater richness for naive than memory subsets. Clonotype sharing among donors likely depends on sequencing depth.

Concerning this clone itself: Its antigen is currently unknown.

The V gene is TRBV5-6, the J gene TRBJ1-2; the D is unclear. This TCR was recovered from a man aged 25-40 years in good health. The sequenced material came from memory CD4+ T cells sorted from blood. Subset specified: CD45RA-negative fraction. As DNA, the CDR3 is TGTGCCAGCAGCCCAAGAGGTGTGGGGAGGAACTATGGCTACACCTTC. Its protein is CASSPRGVGRNYGYTF.